The 26 T cell receptor beta chains given below trace back to one sample, sequenced in a study of cytomegalovirus exposure and HLA in healthy donors. PCR was performed using 60 Vbeta and 13 Jbeta primers. TCRdb's table, derived via immunoSEQ multiplex PCR, lists solely in-frame clones and lacks some. Its clone listing holds 45,000 to 55,000 clones. The sequenced sample was PBMCs. These TCRs come from a woman in her fifties or sixties in good health and CMV-seropositive.

The V gene is TRBV18, the J gene TRBJ2-7; D is ambiguous. In germline, CDR1 is KGHSH, CDR2 LQKENI. This CDR3 region has 13 residues. V dropped 3 bases and J dropped 7 bases, with 13 bases sitting between them. CDR3 nucleotides: TGTGCCAGCTCACCTCTCGATGCTAGTGAGCAGTACTTC. It yields the protein CASSPLDASEQYF.

In DNA, the CDR3 is TGTGCCAGCAGTTCCTACACGTCAGGGTCCTACAATGAGCAGTTCTTC. It encodes CASSSYTSGSYNEQFF. The rearrangement uses TRBV27 and TRBJ2-1; possible D gene TRBD1, 5 bases. Looked up from germline, CDR1 is MNHEY and CDR2 is SMNVEV (reference sequence). The CDR3 spans 16 residues. V lost 4 bases, J lost 1 base, and 14 bases lay in between.

This rearrangement joins TRBV18 to TRBJ2-1, with D possibly TRBD2 on 6 matching bases. Trimming pared 3 bases from V and 5 bases from J, leaving 8 bases between. Per germline, CDR1 KGHSH and CDR2 LQKENI. The CDR3 sequence is 13 residues long. The CDR3 loop is CASSPGGDNEQFF. DNA for the CDR3: TGTGCCAGCTCACCGGGCGGGGACAATGAGCAGTTCTTC. Full variable domain (missing parts from reference TRBV18 and TRBJ2-1): NAGVMQNPRHLVRRRGQEARLRCSPMKGHSHVYWYRQLPEEGLKFMVYLQKENIIDESGMPKERFSAEFPKEGPSILRIQQVVRGDSAAYFCASSPGGDNEQFFGPGTRLTVL.

The chain combines TRBV7-6 with TRBJ1-1; TRBD1 matches 8 bases. The V gene's germline CDR1 is SGHVS and CDR2 FNYEAQ. Germline trimming cut 3 bases from V and 3 bases from J; bases unmatched to any gene: 3. The length of the CDR3 is 14 residues. CDR3 DNA sequence: TGTGCCAGCAGCTTGGAACAGGGGGACACTGAAGCTTTCTTT. Protein sequence: CASSLEQGDTEAFF. Supplemented by reference TRBV7-6 and TRBJ1-1, the full variable domain reads GAGVSQSPRYKVTKRGQDVALRCDPISGHVSLYWYRQALGQGPEFLTYFNYEAQQDKSGLPNDRFSAERPEGSISTLTIQRTEQRDSAMYRCASSLEQGDTEAFFGQGTRLTVV.

The genes are TRBV5-1 and TRBJ2-7; 7 bases are a match to TRBD2. The CDR3 runs 12 residues. In germline, CDR1 is SGHRS, CDR2 YFSETQ. J was trimmed by 9 bases and V by 4 bases; bases with no gene match: 7. This chain's CDR3 is CASSLGGEAQYF. The CDR3 nucleotides read TGCGCCAGCAGCCTGGGGGGGGAAGCGCAGTACTTC.

The chain couples TRBV14 to TRBJ2-3; D unclear. Germline CDR1 SGHDN, CDR2 FVKESK. The CDR3 has 12 amino acids. Trimming removed 6 bases from V and 6 bases from J, with 10 bases in between. Written as DNA, the CDR3 is TGTGCCAGCAGTTATATATCGGATACGCAGTATTTT. Protein product: CASSYISDTQYF.

The chain carries TRBV4-3 and TRBJ1-6, with unresolved D. Germline V gene sequence: CDR1 LGHNA, CDR2 YSLEER. The ends were cut back, 0 bases at V and 4 bases at J, with 4 bases in the middle. The CDR3 loop spans 14 amino acids. The CDR3 DNA reads TGCGCCAGCAGCCAAGACAGGTATAATTCACCCCTCCACTTT. The encoded protein is CASSQDRYNSPLHF.

The chain couples TRBV2 to TRBJ1-1; 7 bases line up with TRBD1. After removal of 7 bases from V and 1 base from J, the junction contained 6 bases not matched to a gene. This CDR3 spans 14 amino acids. CDR1 and CDR2 (germline): SNHLY, FYNNEI. The CDR3 nucleotides are TGTGCCAGCACCCGACAGGGCGGGAACACTGAAGCTTTCTTT. It specifies CASTRQGGNTEAFF. The complete variable domain, with remaining parts taken from reference TRBV2 and TRBJ1-1, reads EPEVTQTPSHQVTQMGQEVILRCVPISNHLYFYWYRQILGQKVEFLVSFYNNEISEKSEIFDDQFSVERPDGSNFTLKIRSTKLEDSAMYFCASTRQGGNTEAFFGQGTRLTVV.

The genes are TRBV11-2 and TRBJ2-5; 10 bases are shared with TRBD2. Losses at the gene ends were 1 base for V and 2 bases for J; bases not matched to a gene: 4. Germline CDR1 and CDR2: SGHAT and FQNNGV. The CDR3 covers 16 residues. The CDR3 loop reads CASSLGVLAGQETQYF. CDR3 in DNA: TGTGCCAGCAGCTTAGGAGTACTAGCGGGGCAAGAGACCCAGTACTTC.

The rearrangement links TRBV4-1 to TRBJ2-5; D may be TRBD2 (8 bases). This CDR3 is built from 17 residues. The V gene lost 0 bases and the J gene lost 5 bases, with 19 bases spanning the gap. CDR1 is MGHRA, CDR2 YSYEKL, per germline. CDR3 nucleotides: TGCGCCAGCAGCCAAGATGGACAGGCGGGGGGTATGGAGACCCAGTACTTC. This gives the protein CASSQDGQAGGMETQYF.

The CDR3 DNA sequence: TGTGCCAGCAGCCCCCCTAGGGGGTCTTCCTACAATGAGCAGTTCTTC. Amino acid sequence: CASSPPRGSSYNEQFF. This rearrangement joins TRBV7-9 to TRBJ2-1, with D possibly matching TRBD1 (6 bases). The V end lost 5 bases, the J end lost 1 base, and 15 bases lay between the germline ends. Germline CDR1 SEHNR, CDR2 FQNEAQ (reference sequence). This CDR3 is 16 amino acids long. Variable domain in full (rest from reference TRBV7-9 and TRBJ2-1): DTGVSQNPRHKITKRGQNVTFRCDPISEHNRLYWYRQTLGQGPEFLTYFQNEAQLEKSRLLSDRFSAERPKGSFSTLEIQRTEQGDSAMYLCASSPPRGSSYNEQFFGPGTRLTVL.

The chain links TRBV28 to TRBJ2-1, with TRBD2 matching 8 bases. V shed 1 base, J shed 15 bases, and the junction held 5 bases outside the gene matches. The CDR3 length is 12 residues. Germline-derived CDR1 and CDR2 are MDHEN and SYDVKM. The CDR3 here is CASSLSLAGPFF. CDR3 sequence (DNA): TGTGCCAGCAGTTTATCCCTAGCGGGTCCGTTCTTC.

The chain couples TRBV4-1 to TRBJ1-3; D possibly corresponds to TRBD1 (5 bases). The CDR3 has 15 amino acids. V lost 0 bases, J lost 7 bases, and 13 bases lay in between. Germline CDR1 reads MGHRA; CDR2 reads YSYEKL. The CDR3 region is CASSQDGAGRNTIYF. In nucleotides, the CDR3 is TGCGCCAGCAGCCAAGATGGGGCCGGGAGGAACACCATATATTTT.

The rearrangement joins TRBV19 to TRBJ1-1, with D possibly being TRBD1 (5 bases). CDR3 length equals 17 residues. V was shortened by 3 bases and J by 0 bases, with 17 bases between the two germline ends. Germline V gene lookup returns CDR1 LNHDA and CDR2 SQIVND (reference sequence). CDR3: CASSMVGGRGMNTEAFF. The CDR3 bases are TGTGCCAGTAGTATGGTCGGGGGGAGGGGCATGAACACTGAAGCTTTCTTT. Complete variable domain (other parts from reference TRBV19 and TRBJ1-1): DGGITQSPKYLFRKEGQNVTLSCEQNLNHDAMYWYRQDPGQGLRLIYYSQIVNDFQKGDIAEGYSVSREKKESFPLTVTSAQKNPTAFYLCASSMVGGRGMNTEAFFGQGTRLTVV.

The gene calls are TRBV7-2 and TRBJ2-7; D is unclear. Germline V gives CDR1 SGHTA, CDR2 FQGNSA. Trimming cost V 4 bases and J 6 bases, with 13 bases left between them. This CDR3 is 13 amino acids long. CDR3 bases: TGTGCCAGCAGCTGGGTGAACTATCCCGAGCAGTACTTC. This translates into CASSWVNYPEQYF.

The gene calls are TRBV18 and TRBJ2-1; D is unresolved. Germline lookup yields CDR1 KGHSH and CDR2 LQKENI. The CDR3 contains 13 residues. V was trimmed by 2 bases and J by 7 bases, leaving 9 bases between them. CDR3 protein: CASSPKPQNEQFF. The CDR3 bases are TGTGCCAGCTCACCAAAACCCCAGAATGAGCAGTTCTTC. The variable domain in full, completed from reference TRBV18 and TRBJ2-1, reads NAGVMQNPRHLVRRRGQEARLRCSPMKGHSHVYWYRQLPEEGLKFMVYLQKENIIDESGMPKERFSAEFPKEGPSILRIQQVVRGDSAAYFCASSPKPQNEQFFGPGTRLTVL.

The V and J genes are TRBV6-5 and TRBJ2-7; possibly TRBD2 for D (5 bases). V was cut by 5 bases and J by 6 bases, with 8 bases left in between. CDR1 is MNHEY, CDR2 SVGAGI, per germline. This CDR3 is built from 11 residues. The CDR3 is CASSARGEQYF. DNA for the CDR3: TGTGCCAGCAGTGCCCGGGGCGAGCAGTACTTC.

This chain links TRBV11-2 with TRBJ1-6, with D perhaps TRBD1 (5 bases). The CDR3 totals 15 residues. The germline CDR1 and CDR2 sequences are SGHAT and FQNNGV. The V gene lost 3 bases and the J gene lost 6 bases, with 12 bases spanning the gap. The CDR3 sequence: CASSFEAQGNSPLHF. The CDR3 DNA reads as TGTGCCAGCAGCTTCGAGGCCCAGGGTAATTCACCCCTCCACTTT. Based on the CDR3 plus reference TRBV11-2 and TRBJ1-6, the full variable domain is EAGVAQSPRYKIIEKRQSVAFWCNPISGHATLYWYQQILGQGPKLLIQFQNNGVVDDSQLPKDRFSAERLKGVDSTLKIQPAKLEDSAVYLCASSFEAQGNSPLHFGNGTRLTVT.

This sequence joins TRBV15 and TRBJ2-5; 8 bases line up with TRBD1. J was trimmed by 0 bases and V by 5 bases; bases with no gene match: 2. Germline V gene data show CDR1 as LNHNV and CDR2 as YYDKDF (reference sequence). The CDR3 runs to 14 residues. Here the CDR3 DNA reads TGTGCCACCAGCTGGACAGGGTACCAAGAGACCCAGTACTTC. This encodes CATSWTGYQETQYF.

CDR3 region: CASSSNRGPTEAFF. The CDR3 DNA sequence: TGTGCCAGCTCGTCAAACAGGGGTCCCACTGAAGCTTTCTTT. The chain has TRBV18 and TRBJ1-1; 7 bases agree with TRBD1. Per germline, CDR1 KGHSH and CDR2 LQKENI. The CDR3 sequence is 14 residues long. Germline trimming cut 6 bases from V and 4 bases from J; bases unmatched to any gene: 8.

The V gene is TRBV29-1, the J gene TRBJ2-7, with 8 bases fitting TRBD1. The ends lost 4 bases at V and 6 bases at J; junction bases unmatched: 5. The germline V gene encodes CDR1 SQVTM and CDR2 ANQGSEA. The CDR3 contains 12 residues. As DNA, the CDR3 is TGCAGCGTTGGAACAGGGGGATCCGAGCAGTACTTC. Translated: CSVGTGGSEQYF.

The V call is TRBV5-1, the J call TRBJ2-1; 12 bases line up with TRBD2. Germline V gene sequence: CDR1 SGHRS, CDR2 YFSETQ. The CDR3 is 16 residues long. V shed 4 bases, J shed 6 bases, and the junction held 8 bases outside the gene matches. In DNA form, the CDR3 reads TGCGCCAGCAGCCGACTAGCGGGAGAACAGGGCAATGAGCAGTTCTTC. Amino acids: CASSRLAGEQGNEQFF.

The rearrangement uses TRBV30 and TRBJ2-5; 9 positions agree with TRBD1. The CDR3 has 14 residues. J was trimmed by 5 bases and V by 3 bases; bases with no gene match: 7. Germline V gene data show CDR1 as GTSNPN and CDR2 as SVGIG (reference sequence). The CDR3 protein is CAWRGTGRTETQYF. CDR3 nucleotides: TGTGCCTGGAGGGGGACAGGGAGGACGGAGACCCAGTACTTC.

The CDR3 sequence is CASGGSGNQPQHF. CDR3 coding DNA: TGTGCCAGCGGGGGGTCCGGCAATCAGCCCCAGCATTTT. This chain joins TRBV2 and TRBJ1-5, with D maybe TRBD1 (5 bases). V was cut by 8 bases and J by 2 bases, with 10 bases left in between. CDR1 is SNHLY, CDR2 FYNNEI, per germline. The CDR3 is 13 amino acids. Based on the CDR3 plus reference TRBV2 and TRBJ1-5, the full variable domain is EPEVTQTPSHQVTQMGQEVILRCVPISNHLYFYWYRQILGQKVEFLVSFYNNEISEKSEIFDDQFSVERPDGSNFTLKIRSTKLEDSAMYFCASGGSGNQPQHFGDGTRLSIL.

The chain is built from TRBV4-2 and TRBJ2-5; TRBD2 agrees at 9 bases. V lost 1 base, J lost 5 bases, and 11 bases stayed unmatched. CDR3 length: 17 residues. The germline V gene encodes CDR1 LGHNA and CDR2 YNFKEQ. The DNA for the CDR3 is TGTGCCAGCAGCCAAGTTTTTAGCGGGGGAGGGGGCGAGACCCAGTACTTC. Translating gives CASSQVFSGGGGETQYF.

This chain links TRBV30 with TRBJ2-1, with D possibly TRBD2 on 6 matching bases. This CDR3 region has 15 residues. The V gene lost 0 bases and the J gene lost 8 bases, with 17 bases spanning the gap. The V gene's germline CDR1 is GTSNPN and CDR2 SVGIG (reference sequence). CDR3 protein: CAWSVQRVLSDEQFF. The DNA of the CDR3 is TGTGCCTGGAGTGTTCAGCGGGTACTTTCGGATGAGCAGTTCTTC.